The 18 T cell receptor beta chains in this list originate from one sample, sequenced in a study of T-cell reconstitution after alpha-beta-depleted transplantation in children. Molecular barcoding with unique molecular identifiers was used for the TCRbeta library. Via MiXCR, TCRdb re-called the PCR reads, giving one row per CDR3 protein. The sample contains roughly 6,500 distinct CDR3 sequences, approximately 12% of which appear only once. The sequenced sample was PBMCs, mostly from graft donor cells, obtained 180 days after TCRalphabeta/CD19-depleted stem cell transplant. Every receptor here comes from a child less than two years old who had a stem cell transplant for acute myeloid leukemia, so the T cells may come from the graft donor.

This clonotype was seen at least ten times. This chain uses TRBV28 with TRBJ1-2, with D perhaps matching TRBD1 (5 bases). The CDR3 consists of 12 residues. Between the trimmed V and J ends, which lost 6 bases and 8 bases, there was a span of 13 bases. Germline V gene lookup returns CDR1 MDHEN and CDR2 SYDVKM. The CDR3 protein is CASSGTEGGYTF. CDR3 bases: TGTGCCAGCAGCGGGACCGAAGGCGGCTACACCTTC.

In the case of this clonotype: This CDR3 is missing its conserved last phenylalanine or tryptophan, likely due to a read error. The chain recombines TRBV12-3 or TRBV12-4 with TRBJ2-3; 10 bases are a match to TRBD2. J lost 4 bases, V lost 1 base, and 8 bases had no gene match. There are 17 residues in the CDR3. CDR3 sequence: CASSLVLAGDYADTQYL. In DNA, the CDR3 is TGTGCCAGCAGTTTAGTCCTAGCGGGAGACTATGCAGATACGCAGTATTTG.

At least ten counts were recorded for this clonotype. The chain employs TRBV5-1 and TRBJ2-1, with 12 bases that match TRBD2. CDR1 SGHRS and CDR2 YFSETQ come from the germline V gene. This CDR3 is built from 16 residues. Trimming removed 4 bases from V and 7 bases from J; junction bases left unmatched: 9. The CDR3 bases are TGCGCCAGCAGCACGAGACTAGCGGGAGAGGTAAATGAGCAGTTCTTC. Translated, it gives CASSTRLAGEVNEQFF.

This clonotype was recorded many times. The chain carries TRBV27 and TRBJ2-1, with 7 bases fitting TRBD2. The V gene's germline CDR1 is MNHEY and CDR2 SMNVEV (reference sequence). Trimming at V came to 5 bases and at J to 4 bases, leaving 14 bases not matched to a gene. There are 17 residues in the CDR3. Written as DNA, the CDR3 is TGTGCCAGCAGTCTGGGGGGGAGGACTAGGGTATACAATGAGCAGTTCTTC. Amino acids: CASSLGGRTRVYNEQFF.

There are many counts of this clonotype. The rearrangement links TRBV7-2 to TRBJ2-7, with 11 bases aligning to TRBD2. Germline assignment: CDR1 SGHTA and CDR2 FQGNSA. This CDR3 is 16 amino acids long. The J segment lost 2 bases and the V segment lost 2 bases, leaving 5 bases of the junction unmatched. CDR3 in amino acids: CASSLIAGGPAYEQYF. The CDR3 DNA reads TGTGCCAGCAGCTTAATAGCGGGAGGGCCCGCCTACGAGCAGTACTTC. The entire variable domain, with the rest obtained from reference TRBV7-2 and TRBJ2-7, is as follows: GAGVSQSPSNKVTEKGKDVELRCDPISGHTALYWYRQSLGQGLEFLIYFQGNSAPDKSGLPSDRFSAERTGGSVSTLTIQRTQQEDSAVYLCASSLIAGGPAYEQYFGPGTRLTVT.

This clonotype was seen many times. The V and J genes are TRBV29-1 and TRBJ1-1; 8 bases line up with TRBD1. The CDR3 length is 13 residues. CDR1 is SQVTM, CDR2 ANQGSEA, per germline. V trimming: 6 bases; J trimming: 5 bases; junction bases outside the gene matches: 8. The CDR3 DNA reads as TGCAGCGTGGTAACAGGGGGGGGGACTGAAGCTTTCTTT. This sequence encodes CSVVTGGGTEAFF.

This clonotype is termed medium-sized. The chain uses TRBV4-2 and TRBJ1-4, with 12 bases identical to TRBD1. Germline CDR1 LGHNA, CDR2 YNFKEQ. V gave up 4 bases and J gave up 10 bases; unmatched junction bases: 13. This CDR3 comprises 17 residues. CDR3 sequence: CASSLTDTGTGGRKLFF. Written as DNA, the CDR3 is TGTGCCAGCAGCCTAACAGACACCGGGACAGGGGGCAGAAAACTGTTTTTT.

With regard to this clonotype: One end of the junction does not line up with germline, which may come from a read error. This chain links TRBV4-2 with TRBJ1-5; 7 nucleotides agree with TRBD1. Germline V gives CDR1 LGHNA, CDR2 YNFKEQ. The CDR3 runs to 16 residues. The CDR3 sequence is CAISPRSGGRDQPQHF. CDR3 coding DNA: TGTGCCATCAGCCCCAGGTCAGGGGGGCGGGATCAGCCCCAGCATTTT.

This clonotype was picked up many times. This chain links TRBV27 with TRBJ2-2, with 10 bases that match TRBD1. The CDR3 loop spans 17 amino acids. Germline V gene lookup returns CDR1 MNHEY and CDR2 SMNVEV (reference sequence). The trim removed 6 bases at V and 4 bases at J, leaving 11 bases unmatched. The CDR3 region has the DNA TGTGCCAGCAGGAGACAGGGGGCGAGGTTAAGCACCGGGGAGCTGTTTTTT. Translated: CASRRQGARLSTGELFF.

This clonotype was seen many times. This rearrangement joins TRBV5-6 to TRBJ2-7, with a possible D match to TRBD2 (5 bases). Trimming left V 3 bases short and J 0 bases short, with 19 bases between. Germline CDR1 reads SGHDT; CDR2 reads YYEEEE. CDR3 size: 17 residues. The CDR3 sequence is CASSWPGQLGSSYEQYF. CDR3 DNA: TGTGCCAGCAGCTGGCCGGGCCAGCTAGGGAGCTCCTACGAGCAGTACTTC.

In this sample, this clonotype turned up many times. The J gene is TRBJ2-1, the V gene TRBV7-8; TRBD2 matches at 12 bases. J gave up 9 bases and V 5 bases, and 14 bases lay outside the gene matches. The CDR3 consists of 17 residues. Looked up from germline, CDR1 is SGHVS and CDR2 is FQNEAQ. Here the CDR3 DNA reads TGTGCCAGCAGCCCGGGGAGGGGGCTAGCGGGAGGGAGTGAGCAGTTCTTC. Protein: CASSPGRGLAGGSEQFF.

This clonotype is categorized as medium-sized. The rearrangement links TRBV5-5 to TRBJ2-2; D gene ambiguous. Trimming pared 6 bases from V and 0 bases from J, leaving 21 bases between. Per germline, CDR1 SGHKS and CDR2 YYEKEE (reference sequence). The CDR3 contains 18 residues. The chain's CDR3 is CASNRRWAGRTNTGELFF. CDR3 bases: TGTGCCAGCAATCGCAGGTGGGCAGGACGGACGAACACCGGGGAGCTGTTTTTT.

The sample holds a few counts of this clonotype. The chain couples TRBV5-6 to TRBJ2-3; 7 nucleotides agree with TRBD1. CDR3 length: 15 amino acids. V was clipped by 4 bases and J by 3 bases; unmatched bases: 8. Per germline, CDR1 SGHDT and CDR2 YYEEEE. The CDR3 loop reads CASSGDRGATDTQYF. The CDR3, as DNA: TGTGCCAGCAGCGGGGACAGAGGAGCGACAGATACGCAGTATTTT. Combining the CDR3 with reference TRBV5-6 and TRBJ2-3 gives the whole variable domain DAGVTQSPTHLIKTRGQQVTLRCSPKSGHDTVSWYQQALGQGPQFIFQYYEEEERQRGNFPDRFSGHQFPNYSSELNVNALLLGDSALYLCASSGDRGATDTQYFGPGTRLTVL.

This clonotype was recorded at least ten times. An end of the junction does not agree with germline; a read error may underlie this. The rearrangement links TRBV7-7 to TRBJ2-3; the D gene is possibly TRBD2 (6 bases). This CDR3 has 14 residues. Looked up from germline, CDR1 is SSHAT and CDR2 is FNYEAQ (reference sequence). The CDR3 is CASSTGLSTDTQYF. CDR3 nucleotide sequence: TGTGCTAGCAGCACAGGACTATCCACAGATACGCAGTATTTT.

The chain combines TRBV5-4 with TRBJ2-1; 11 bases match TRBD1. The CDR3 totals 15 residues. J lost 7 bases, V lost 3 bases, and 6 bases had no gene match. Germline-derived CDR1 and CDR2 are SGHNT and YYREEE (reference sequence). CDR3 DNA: TGTGCCAGCAGCTCGGGACAGGGGGGAGGGAATGAGCAGTTCTTC. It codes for CASSSGQGGGNEQFF.

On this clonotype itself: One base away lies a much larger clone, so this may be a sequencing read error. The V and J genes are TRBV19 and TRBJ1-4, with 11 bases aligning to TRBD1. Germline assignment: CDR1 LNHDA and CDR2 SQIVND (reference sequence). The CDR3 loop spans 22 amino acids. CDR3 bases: TGTGCCAGTAGTATCCCTGGACAGGGGGCAAGAAAATCGAGATCAACTAATGAAAAACTGTCTTTT. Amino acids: CASSIPGQGARKSRSTNEKLSF.

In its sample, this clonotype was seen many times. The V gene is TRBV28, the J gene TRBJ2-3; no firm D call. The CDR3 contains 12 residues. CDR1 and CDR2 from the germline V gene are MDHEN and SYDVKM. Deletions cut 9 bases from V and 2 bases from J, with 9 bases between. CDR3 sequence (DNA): TGTGCCAGTTTAACAACCACAGATACGCAGTATTTT. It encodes CASLTTTDTQYF.

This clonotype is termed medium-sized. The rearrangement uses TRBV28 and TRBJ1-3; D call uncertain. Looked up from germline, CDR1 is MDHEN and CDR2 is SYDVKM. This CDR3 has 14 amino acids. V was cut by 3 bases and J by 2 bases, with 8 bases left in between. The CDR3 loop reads CASSLVQTGNTIYF. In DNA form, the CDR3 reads TGTGCCAGCAGTTTGGTCCAGACTGGAAACACCATATATTTT.